The 8 T cell receptor beta chains listed next were all sequenced from one sample in a study of cytomegalovirus exposure and HLA in healthy donors. Use of 60 Vbeta and 13 Jbeta primers characterized the PCR. Assay: immunoSEQ multiplex PCR; the TCRdb copy retains only in-frame clones and omits some. This table holds 68,000 or so clones, 75% to 90% found once. Material for sequencing was PBMCs. These receptor sequences come from a human donor in good health.

The chain links TRBV10-3 to TRBJ2-7; 9 bases are shared with TRBD2. With 4 bases clipped from V and 2 bases from J, the junction kept 6 bases outside the gene matches. This CDR3 has 15 amino acids. Germline assignment: CDR1 ENHRY and CDR2 SYGVKD. CDR3 bases: TGTGCCATCAGTGTAGAGCGGGGGGAACCCTACGAGCAGTACTTC. This sequence encodes CAISVERGEPYEQYF.

The chain employs TRBV6-1 and TRBJ2-7; the D gene is possibly TRBD2 (7 bases). V shed 7 bases and J shed 1 base, with 11 bases lying between them. CDR1 and CDR2 from the germline V gene are MNHNS and SASEGT. The CDR3 has 13 residues. The CDR3 DNA sequence: TGTGCCAGCATCGGGGGGCCATCCTACGAGCAGTACTTC. This codes for CASIGGPSYEQYF.

The V call is TRBV5-4, the J call TRBJ1-4, with D possibly TRBD1 on 5 matching bases. The germline V gene has CDR1 SGHNT and CDR2 YYREEE (reference sequence). The germline V and J ends were trimmed by 5 bases and 4 bases, with 9 bases remaining between them. The CDR3 totals 13 residues. CDR3 nucleotide sequence: TGTGCCAGCAGTCAGGACAATAATGAAAAACTGTTTTTT. Its translation is CASSQDNNEKLFF. The variable domain in full, with the rest retrieved from reference TRBV5-4 and TRBJ1-4, is ETGVTQSPTHLIKTRGQQVTLRCSSQSGHNTVSWYQQALGQGPQFIFQYYREEENGRGNFPPRFSGLQFPNYSSELNVNALELDDSALYLCASSQDNNEKLFFGSGTQLSVL.

About this clone itself: Its ends do not fully match the called genes, so a read error is possible. V usage is TRBV2 and J usage is TRBJ1-2, with TRBD1 matching over 7 bases. The germline CDR1 and CDR2 sequences are SNHLY and FYNNEI. The CDR3 runs 13 residues. In DNA form, the CDR3 reads TGTGCCAGCAGTGGAGGACCTCGAGGGGGCTACCCCTTC. The encoded protein is CASSGGPRGGYPF.

This clone was seen a single time. The CDR3 loop is CASSPQSRGMGYNEQFF. Here the CDR3 DNA reads TGTGCCAGCAGCCCGCAATCCCGGGGGATGGGCTACAATGAGCAGTTCTTC. V usage is TRBV7-2 and J usage is TRBJ2-1; D possibly corresponds to TRBD2 (6 bases). Per germline, CDR1 SGHTA and CDR2 FQGNSA. The V end lost 5 bases, the J end lost 3 bases, and 20 bases lay between the germline ends. The CDR3 runs 17 residues.

In this sample, this clone turned up a few times. The V call is TRBV9, the J call TRBJ2-7; possible D gene TRBD2, 6 bases. CDR3 length: 14 residues. Deletions cut 0 bases from V and 6 bases from J, with 13 bases between. Germline CDR1 SGDLS, CDR2 YYNGEE. CDR3 protein: CASSVAPGVGEQYF. The CDR3 DNA follows: TGTGCCAGCAGCGTAGCTCCGGGGGTTGGCGAGCAGTACTTC. The whole variable domain, filled in from reference TRBV9 and TRBJ2-7, reads DSGVTQTPKHLITATGQRVTLRCSPRSGDLSVYWYQQSLDQGLQFLIQYYNGEERAKGNILERFSAQQFPDLHSELNLSSLELGDSALYFCASSVAPGVGEQYFGPGTRLTVT.

This clone came up a few times. Other DNA sequences from this sample encode an identical CDR3 as well. The chain is built from TRBV9 and TRBJ1-2, with D possibly matching TRBD1 (5 bases). CDR1 SGDLS and CDR2 YYNGEE come from the germline V gene. The CDR3 consists of 13 residues. V lost 0 bases, J lost 3 bases, and 6 bases lay in between. CDR3 sequence (DNA): TGTGCCAGCAGCGTAGGGGGCGACTATGGCTACACCTTC. Translated: CASSVGGDYGYTF.

This chain connects TRBV7-8 to TRBJ2-7, with 7 nucleotides matching TRBD1. This CDR3 is built from 15 residues. J was trimmed by 3 bases and V by 2 bases; bases with no gene match: 7. CDR1 and CDR2 from the germline V gene are SGHVS and FQNEAQ. CDR3 protein: CASSLSVRGNYEQYF. CDR3 coding DNA: TGTGCCAGCAGCTTATCTGTCAGGGGGAACTACGAGCAGTACTTC.